The rows below give T cell receptor beta chains drawn from one sample of a study of blood T cell repertoires in COVID-19. The repertoire was sequenced with immunoSEQ multiplex PCR; TCRdb's copy has only in-frame clones and lacks some. The sample lists about 220,000 clones, roughly 84% occurring once. Sequencing was carried out using peripheral blood. The origin of the receptors is a woman of 80 years or more with acute or convalescent COVID-19. CDR3s include the opening cysteine and the closing phenylalanine or tryptophan.

V	J	CDR3
TRBV7-3	TRBJ1-6	CASSSSGQANSPLHF
TRBV24-1	TRBJ2-3	CATSGGISTDTQYF
TRBV2	TRBJ1-3	CASSVSRGYTGNTIYF
TRBV19	TRBJ2-4	CASSPLSGTGAAKNIQYF
TRBV9	TRBJ2-1	CASSVVSGGTHYNEQFF
TRBV9	TRBJ2-2	CASSPWTSGGGYTGELFF
TRBV6-1	TRBJ1-6	CASSEDRVRHSPLHF
TRBV5-6	TRBJ2-3	CASRLAGGTRTDTQYF
TRBV5-4	TRBJ2-5	CASSWTQGQETQYF
TRBV7-9	TRBJ1-6	CASSLGVSNSPLHF
TRBV29-1	TRBJ2-2	CSVDYSNTGELFF
TRBV6-5	TRBJ2-7	CASSYEGGEEQYF
TRBV19	TRBJ2-7	CASSITSGGFSYEQYF
TRBV7-8	TRBJ1-3	CASSPPRAGNSGNTIYF
TRBV19	TRBJ1-1	CASSLTHIWTGSNTEAFF
TRBV9	TRBJ1-4	CASSRDVAGNEKLFF
TRBV7-2	TRBJ2-7	CASSLGTQGYEQYF
TRBV6-5	TRBJ1-2	CASSYSRGSYGYTF
TRBV5-1	TRBJ1-3	CASMVGSLSGNTIYF
TRBV12-3/TRBV12-4	TRBJ2-3	CASSPFGTDTQYF
TRBV9	TRBJ2-5	CASSPHGRLAGEETQYF
TRBV7-9	TRBJ1-1	CASSLGGMSTEAFF
TRBV28	TRBJ1-1	CASSLEVSGRPEAFF
TRBV9	TRBJ1-2	CASSGGGREANYGYTF
TRBV7-6	TRBJ2-5	CASSDTSGGAQETQYF
TRBV29-1	TRBJ2-1	CSVGTSGVYNEQFF
TRBV18	TRBJ2-7	CASSPLQAGGLNEQYF